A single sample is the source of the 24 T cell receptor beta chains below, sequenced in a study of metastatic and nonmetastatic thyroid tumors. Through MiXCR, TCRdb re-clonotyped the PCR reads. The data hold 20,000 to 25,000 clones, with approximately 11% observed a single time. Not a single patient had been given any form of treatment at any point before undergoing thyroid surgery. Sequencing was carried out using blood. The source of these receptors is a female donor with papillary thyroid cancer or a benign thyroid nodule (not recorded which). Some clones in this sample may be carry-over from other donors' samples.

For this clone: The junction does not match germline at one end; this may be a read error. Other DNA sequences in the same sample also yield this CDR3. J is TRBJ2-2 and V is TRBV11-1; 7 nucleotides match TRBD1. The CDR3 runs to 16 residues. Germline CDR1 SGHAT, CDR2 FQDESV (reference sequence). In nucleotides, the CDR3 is TGTGCCAGCAGCTTATGGTTGGGACAGCGCACCGGGGAGCTGTTTTTC. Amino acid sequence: CASSLWLGQRTGELFF.

The CDR3 coding sequence is TGTGCCAGCAGTGATTTGGTTTCCGCCGCGGAGCTGTTTTTT. It translates to CASSDLVSAAELFF. V is TRBV6-1 and J is TRBJ2-2; unclear D gene. The length of the CDR3 is 14 residues. Germline V CDR1 and CDR2: MNHNS, SASEGT. Trimming stripped 3 bases from V and 10 bases from J, with 15 bases between.

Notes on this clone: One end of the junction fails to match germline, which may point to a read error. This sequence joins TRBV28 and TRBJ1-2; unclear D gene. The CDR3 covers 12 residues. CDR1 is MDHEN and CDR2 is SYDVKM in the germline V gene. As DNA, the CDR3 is TGTGCCAGCAGTTTAGTAGACTATGTCTACACCTTC. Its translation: CASSLVDYVYTF.

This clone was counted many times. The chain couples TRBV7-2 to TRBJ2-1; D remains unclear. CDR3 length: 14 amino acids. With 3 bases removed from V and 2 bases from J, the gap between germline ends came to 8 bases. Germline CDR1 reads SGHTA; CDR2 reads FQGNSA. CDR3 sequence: CASSFAGTYNEQFF. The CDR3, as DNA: TGTGCCAGCAGCTTTGCCGGTACCTACAATGAGCAGTTCTTC.

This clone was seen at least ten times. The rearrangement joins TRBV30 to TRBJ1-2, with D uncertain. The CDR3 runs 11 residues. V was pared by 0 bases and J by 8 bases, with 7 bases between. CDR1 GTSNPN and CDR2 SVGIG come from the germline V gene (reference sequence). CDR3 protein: CAWSVGRGYTF. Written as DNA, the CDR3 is TGTGCCTGGAGTGTGGGTAGGGGCTACACCTTC.

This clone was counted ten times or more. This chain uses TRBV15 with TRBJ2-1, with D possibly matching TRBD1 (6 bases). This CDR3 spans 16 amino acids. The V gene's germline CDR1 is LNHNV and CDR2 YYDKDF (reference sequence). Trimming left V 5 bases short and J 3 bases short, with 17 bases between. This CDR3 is CATSGTSGENYNEQFF. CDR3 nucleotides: TGTGCCACCAGCGGTACCTCAGGGGAGAACTACAATGAGCAGTTCTTC.

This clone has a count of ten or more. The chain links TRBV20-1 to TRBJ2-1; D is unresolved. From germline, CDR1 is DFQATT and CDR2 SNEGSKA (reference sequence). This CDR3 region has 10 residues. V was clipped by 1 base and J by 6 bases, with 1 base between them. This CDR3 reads CSARANEQFF. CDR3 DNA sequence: TGCAGTGCTAGAGCCAATGAGCAGTTCTTC.

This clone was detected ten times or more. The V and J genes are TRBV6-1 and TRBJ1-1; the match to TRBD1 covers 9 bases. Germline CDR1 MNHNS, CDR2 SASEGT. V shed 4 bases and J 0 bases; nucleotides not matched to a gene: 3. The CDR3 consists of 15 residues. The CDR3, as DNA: TGTGCCAGCAGTGGGGGACAGGGATTGAACACTGAAGCTTTCTTT. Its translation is CASSGGQGLNTEAFF.

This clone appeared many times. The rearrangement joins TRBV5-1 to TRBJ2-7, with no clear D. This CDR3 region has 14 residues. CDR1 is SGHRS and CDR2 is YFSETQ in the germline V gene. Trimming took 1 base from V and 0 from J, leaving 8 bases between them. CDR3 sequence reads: CASSLLLFSYEQYF. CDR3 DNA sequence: TGCGCCAGCAGCTTGTTGTTATTCTCCTACGAGCAGTACTTC.

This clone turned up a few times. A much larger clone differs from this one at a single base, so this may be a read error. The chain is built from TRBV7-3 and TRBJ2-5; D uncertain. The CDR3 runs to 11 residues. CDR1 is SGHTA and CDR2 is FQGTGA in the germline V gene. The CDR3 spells CASSRAETRYF. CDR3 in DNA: TGTGCCAGCAGCCGAGCAGAGACCCGGTACTTC.

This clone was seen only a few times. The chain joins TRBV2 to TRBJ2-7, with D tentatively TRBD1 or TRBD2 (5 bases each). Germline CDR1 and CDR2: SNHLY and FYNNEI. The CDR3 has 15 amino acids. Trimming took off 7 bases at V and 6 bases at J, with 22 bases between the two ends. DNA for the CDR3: TGTGCCAGCAAATTTGAGGGGCTAGTACGTAGCGAGCAGTACTTC. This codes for CASKFEGLVRSEQYF. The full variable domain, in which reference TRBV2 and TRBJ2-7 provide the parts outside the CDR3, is EPEVTQTPSHQVTQMGQEVILRCVPISNHLYFYWYRQILGQKVEFLVSFYNNEISEKSEIFDDQFSVERPDGSNFTLKIRSTKLEDSAMYFCASKFEGLVRSEQYFGPGTRLTVT.

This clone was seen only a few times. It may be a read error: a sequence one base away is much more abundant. CDR3 in amino acids: CASSQEATGIYGETQYF. The CDR3 coding sequence is TGTGCCAGCAGCCAAGAAGCTACCGGGATTTACGGAGAGACCCAGTACTTC. The chain has TRBV4-2 and TRBJ2-5, with D perhaps TRBD2 (5 bases). Trimming shortened V by 0 bases and J by 4 bases, and 18 bases separated the two germline ends. The germline V gene has CDR1 LGHNA and CDR2 YNFKEQ. This CDR3 has 17 residues.

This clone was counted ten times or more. The CDR3 here is CASSLSFEGNYGYTF. The CDR3 coding sequence is TGTGCCAGCAGTTTATCCTTTGAAGGCAACTATGGCTACACCTTC. The gene calls are TRBV12-3 or TRBV12-4 and TRBJ1-2; D is unclear. Trimming removed 2 bases from V and 2 bases from J, with 12 bases in between. This CDR3 has 15 residues.

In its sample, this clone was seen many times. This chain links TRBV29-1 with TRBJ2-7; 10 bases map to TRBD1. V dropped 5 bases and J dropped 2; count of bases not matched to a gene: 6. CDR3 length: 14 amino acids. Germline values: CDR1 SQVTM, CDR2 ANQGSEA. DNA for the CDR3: TGCAGCGTTTCAGAAGACAGGGGGCCCTACGAGCAGTACTTC. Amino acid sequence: CSVSEDRGPYEQYF.

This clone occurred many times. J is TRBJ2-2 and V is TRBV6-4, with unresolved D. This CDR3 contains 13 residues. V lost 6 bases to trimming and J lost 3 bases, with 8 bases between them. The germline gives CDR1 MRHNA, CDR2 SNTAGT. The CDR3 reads CASSADYTGELFF. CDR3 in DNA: TGTGCCAGCAGCGCAGACTACACCGGGGAGCTGTTTTTT.

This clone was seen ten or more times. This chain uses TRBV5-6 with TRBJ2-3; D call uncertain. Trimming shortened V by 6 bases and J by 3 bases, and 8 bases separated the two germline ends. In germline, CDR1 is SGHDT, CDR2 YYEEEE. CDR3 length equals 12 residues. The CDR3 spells CASNGGTDTQYF. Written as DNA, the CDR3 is TGTGCCAGCAATGGTGGGACAGATACGCAGTATTTT.

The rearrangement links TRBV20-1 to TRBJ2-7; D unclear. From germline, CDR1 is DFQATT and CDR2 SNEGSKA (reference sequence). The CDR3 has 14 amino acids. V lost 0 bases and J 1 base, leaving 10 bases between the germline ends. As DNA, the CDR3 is TGCAGTGCTAGAGATACCGAAATTTCCTACGAGCAGTACTTC. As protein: CSARDTEISYEQYF.

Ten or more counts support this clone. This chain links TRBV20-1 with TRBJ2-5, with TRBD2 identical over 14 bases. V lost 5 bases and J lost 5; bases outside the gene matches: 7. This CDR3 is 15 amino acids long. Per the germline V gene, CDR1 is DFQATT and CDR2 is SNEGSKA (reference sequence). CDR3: CSAGGTSGSDETQYF. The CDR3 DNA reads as TGCAGTGCTGGGGGGACTAGCGGGAGTGATGAGACCCAGTACTTC.

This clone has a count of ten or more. CDR3 nucleotides: TGTGCCAGCAGGGCTAGCGGGAGGCGGAACACCGGGGAGCTGTTTTTT. Protein: CASRASGRRNTGELFF. The chain couples TRBV7-8 to TRBJ2-2; 11 nucleotides match TRBD2. CDR1 and CDR2 (germline): SGHVS, FQNEAQ. The CDR3 loop spans 16 amino acids. Trimming removed 6 bases from V and 1 base from J; junction bases left unmatched: 4.

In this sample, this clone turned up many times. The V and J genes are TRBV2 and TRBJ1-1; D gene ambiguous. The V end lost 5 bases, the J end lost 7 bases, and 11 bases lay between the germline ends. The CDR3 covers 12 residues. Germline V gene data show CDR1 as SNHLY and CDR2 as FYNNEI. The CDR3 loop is CASSSGLLEAFF. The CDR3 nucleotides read TGTGCCAGCAGTTCCGGCCTCCTTGAAGCTTTCTTT.

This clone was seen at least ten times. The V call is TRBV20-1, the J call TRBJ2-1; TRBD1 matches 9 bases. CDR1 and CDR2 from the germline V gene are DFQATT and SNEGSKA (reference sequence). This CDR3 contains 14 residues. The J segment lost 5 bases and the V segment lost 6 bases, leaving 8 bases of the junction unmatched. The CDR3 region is CSAPRDRANNEQFF. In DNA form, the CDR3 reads TGCAGTGCCCCCCGGGACAGGGCCAACAATGAGCAGTTCTTC.

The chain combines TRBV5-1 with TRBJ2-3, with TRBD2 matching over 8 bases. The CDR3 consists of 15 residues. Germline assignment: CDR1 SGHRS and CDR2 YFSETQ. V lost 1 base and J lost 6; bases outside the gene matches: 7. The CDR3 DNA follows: TGCGCCAGCAGCTTGACCGGGAGGGCCTTGGATACGCAGTATTTT. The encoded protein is CASSLTGRALDTQYF. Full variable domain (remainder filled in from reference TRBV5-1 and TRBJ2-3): KAGVTQTPRYLIKTRGQQVTLSCSPISGHRSVSWYQQTPGQGLQFLFEYFSETQRNKGNFPGRFSGRQFSNSRSEMNVSTLELGDSALYLCASSLTGRALDTQYFGPGTRLTVL.

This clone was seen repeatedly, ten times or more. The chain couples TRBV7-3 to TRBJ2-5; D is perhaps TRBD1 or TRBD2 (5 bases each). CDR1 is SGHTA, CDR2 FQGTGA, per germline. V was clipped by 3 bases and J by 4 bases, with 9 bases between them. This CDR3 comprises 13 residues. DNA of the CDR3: TGTGCCAGCAGCTTGGGGACCCGAGAGACCCAGTACTTC. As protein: CASSLGTRETQYF.

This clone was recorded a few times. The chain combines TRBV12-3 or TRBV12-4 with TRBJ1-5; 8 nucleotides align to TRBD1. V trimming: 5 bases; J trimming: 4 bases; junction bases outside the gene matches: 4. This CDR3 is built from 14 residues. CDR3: CASSERQGNQPQHF. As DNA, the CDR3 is TGTGCCAGCAGTGAAAGACAGGGGAATCAGCCCCAGCATTTT.